This TCR beta chain was sequenced in a study of response to subunit inactivated influenza vaccine. Findings of the study overall: A suggestion made by the authors is that each seasonal influenza vaccination recruits few new T cells.

TCRdb used MiXCR to reprocess the RT-PCR reads, holding one entry per CDR3 protein. The sample lists around 600,000 distinct CDR3 sequences; 10% to 12% were seen once. There are many counts of this clonotype. What it binds is unknown. Per the germline V gene, CDR1 is ENHRY and CDR2 is SYGVKD. Trimming cost V 6 bases and J 6 bases; bases outside gene matches: 6. CDR3 length equals 14 residues. The same data also contributed to another study, on T cells expressing NK-cell markers. From that paper: 5'RACE template switching built TCR beta cDNA with unique molecular identifiers. Investigators obtained TCR beta repertoires from sorted CD3+CD56+NKG2C+, CD3+CD56+NKG2C- and CD3+CD56-NKG2C+ T cells.

This rearrangement joins TRBV10-3 to TRBJ2-7; the match to TRBD1 covers 12 bases. The starting material was PBMCs from blood, obtained on the day of vaccination. The clonotype originates from a man between 50 and 59 years old who received an inactivated influenza vaccine. CDR3 protein: CAIRGQGAPFEQYF. The CDR3 DNA reads TGTGCCATCAGGGGACAGGGGGCGCCTTTCGAGCAGTACTTC.